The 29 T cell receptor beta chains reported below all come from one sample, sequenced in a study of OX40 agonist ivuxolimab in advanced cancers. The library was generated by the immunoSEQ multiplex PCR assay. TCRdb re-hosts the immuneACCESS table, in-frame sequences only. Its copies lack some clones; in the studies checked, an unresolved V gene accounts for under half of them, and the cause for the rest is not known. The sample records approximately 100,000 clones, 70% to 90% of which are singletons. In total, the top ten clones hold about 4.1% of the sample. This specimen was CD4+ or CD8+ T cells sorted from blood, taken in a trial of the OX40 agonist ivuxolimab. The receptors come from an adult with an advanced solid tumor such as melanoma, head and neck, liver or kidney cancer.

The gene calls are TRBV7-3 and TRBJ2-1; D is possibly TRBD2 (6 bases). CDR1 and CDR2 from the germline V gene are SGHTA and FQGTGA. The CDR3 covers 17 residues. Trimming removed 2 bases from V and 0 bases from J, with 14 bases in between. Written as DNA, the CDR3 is TGTGCCAGCAGCTTATCGGGTAGCGGAAGCTCCTACAATGAGCAGTTCTTC. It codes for CASSLSGSGSSYNEQFF.

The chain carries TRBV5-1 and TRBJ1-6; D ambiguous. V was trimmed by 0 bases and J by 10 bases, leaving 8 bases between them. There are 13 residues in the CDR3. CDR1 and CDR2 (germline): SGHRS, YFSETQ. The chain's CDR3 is CASSLAGMSPLHF. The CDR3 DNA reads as TGCGCCAGCAGCTTGGCTGGAATGTCACCCCTCCACTTT.

The CDR3 reads CASSLAGVGETQYF. The DNA of the CDR3 is TGTGCCAGCAGCTTGGCAGGGGTCGGGGAGACCCAGTACTTC. The V gene is TRBV5-4, the J gene TRBJ2-5; maybe TRBD1 (6 bases). Germline V gene data show CDR1 as SGHNT and CDR2 as YYREEE (reference sequence). V shed 0 bases and J shed 5 bases, with 11 bases lying between them. This CDR3 spans 14 amino acids. The full variable domain, its missing parts supplied by reference TRBV5-4 and TRBJ2-5, is ETGVTQSPTHLIKTRGQQVTLRCSSQSGHNTVSWYQQALGQGPQFIFQYYREEENGRGNFPPRFSGLQFPNYSSELNVNALELDDSALYLCASSLAGVGETQYFGPGTRLLVL.

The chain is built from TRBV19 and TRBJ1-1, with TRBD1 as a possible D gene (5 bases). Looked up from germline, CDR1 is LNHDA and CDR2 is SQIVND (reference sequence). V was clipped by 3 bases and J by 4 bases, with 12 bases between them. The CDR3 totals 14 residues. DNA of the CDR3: TGTGCCAGTAGTATCCAGGGAGCGATCACTGAAGCTTTCTTT. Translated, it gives CASSIQGAITEAFF.

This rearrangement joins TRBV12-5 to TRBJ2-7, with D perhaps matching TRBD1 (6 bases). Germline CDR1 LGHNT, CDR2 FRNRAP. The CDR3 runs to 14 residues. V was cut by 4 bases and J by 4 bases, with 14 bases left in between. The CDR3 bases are TGTGCTAGTGGTTCGCTACAGGGTTCTTACGAGCAGTACTTC. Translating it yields CASGSLQGSYEQYF.

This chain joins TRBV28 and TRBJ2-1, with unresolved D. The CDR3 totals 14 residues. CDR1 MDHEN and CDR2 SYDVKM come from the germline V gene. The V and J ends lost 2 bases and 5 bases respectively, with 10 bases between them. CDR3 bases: TGTGCCAGCAGTTTAAGGAGACGGAACAATGAGCAGTTCTTC. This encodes CASSLRRRNNEQFF.

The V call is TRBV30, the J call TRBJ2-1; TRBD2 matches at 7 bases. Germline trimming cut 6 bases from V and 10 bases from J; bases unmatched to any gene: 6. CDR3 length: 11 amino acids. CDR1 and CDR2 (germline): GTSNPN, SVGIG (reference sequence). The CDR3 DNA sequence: TGTGCCTGTTGGGGGGGACGGGAGCAGTTCTTC. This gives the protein CACWGGREQFF.

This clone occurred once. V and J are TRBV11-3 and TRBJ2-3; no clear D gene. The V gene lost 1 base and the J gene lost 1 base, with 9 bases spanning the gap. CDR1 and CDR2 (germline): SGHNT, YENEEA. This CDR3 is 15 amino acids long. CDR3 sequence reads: CASSLVGQGTDTQYF. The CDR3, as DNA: TGTGCCAGCAGCTTAGTGGGTCAGGGCACAGATACGCAGTATTTT.

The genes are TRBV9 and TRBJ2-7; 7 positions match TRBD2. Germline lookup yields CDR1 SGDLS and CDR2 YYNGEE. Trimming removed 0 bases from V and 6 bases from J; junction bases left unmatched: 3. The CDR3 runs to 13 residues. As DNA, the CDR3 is TGTGCCAGCAGCGTAGCGGGGGAGGGCGAGCAGTACTTC. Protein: CASSVAGEGEQYF.

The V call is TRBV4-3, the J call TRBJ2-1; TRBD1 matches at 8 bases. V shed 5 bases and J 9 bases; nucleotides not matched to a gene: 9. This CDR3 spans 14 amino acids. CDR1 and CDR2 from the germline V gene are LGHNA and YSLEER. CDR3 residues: CASSKGAGQGEQFF. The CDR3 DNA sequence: TGCGCCAGCAGCAAAGGGGCCGGACAGGGTGAGCAGTTCTTC.

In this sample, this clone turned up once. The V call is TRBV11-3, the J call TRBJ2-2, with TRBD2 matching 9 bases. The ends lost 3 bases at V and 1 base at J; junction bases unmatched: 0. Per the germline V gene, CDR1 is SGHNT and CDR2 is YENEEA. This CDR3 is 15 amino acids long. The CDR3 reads CASSLTSGNTGELFF. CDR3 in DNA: TGTGCCAGCAGCTTGACTAGCGGGAACACCGGGGAGCTGTTTTTT.

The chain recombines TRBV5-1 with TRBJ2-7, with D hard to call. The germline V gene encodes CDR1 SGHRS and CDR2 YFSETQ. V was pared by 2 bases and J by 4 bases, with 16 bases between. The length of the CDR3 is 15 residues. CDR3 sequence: CASSLGVNKGYEQYF. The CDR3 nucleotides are TGCGCCAGCAGCTTAGGCGTTAACAAGGGATACGAGCAGTACTTC.

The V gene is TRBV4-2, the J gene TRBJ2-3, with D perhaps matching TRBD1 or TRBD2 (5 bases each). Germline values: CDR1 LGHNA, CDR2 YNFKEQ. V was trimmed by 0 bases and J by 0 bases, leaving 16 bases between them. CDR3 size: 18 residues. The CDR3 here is CASSQDPSGRPSTDTQYF. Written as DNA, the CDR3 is TGTGCCAGCAGCCAAGATCCATCAGGGAGACCTAGCACAGATACGCAGTATTTT.

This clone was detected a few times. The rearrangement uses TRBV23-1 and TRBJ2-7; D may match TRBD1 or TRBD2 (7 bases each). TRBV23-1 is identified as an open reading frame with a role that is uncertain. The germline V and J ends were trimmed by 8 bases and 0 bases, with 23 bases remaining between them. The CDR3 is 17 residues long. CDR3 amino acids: CASSGRTGTADSYEQYF. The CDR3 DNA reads TGCGCCAGCTCCGGGAGGACCGGGACAGCGGACTCCTACGAGCAGTACTTC.

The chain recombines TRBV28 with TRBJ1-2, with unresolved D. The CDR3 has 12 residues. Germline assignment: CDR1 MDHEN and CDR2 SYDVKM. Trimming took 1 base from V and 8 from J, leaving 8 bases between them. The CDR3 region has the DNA TGTGCCAGCAGTTTATTTGAGGGAGGCTACACCTTC. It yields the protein CASSLFEGGYTF.

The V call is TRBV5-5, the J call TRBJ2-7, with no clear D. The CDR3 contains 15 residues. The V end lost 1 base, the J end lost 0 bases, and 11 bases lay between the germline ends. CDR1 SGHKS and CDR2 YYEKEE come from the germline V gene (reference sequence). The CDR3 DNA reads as TGTGCCAGCAGCTTGAGGTACGGAAGCTCCTACGAGCAGTACTTC. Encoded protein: CASSLRYGSSYEQYF.

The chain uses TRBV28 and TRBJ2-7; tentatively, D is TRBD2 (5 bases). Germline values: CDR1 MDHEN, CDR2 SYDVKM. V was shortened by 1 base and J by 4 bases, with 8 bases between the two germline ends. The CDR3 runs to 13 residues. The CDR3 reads CASSLSRDYEQYF. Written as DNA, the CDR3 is TGTGCCAGCAGTTTATCCCGGGATTACGAGCAGTACTTC. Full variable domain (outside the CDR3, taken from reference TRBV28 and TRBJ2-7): DVKVTQSSRYLVKRTGEKVFLECVQDMDHENMFWYRQDPGLGLRLIYFSYDVKMKEKGDIPEGYSVSREKKERFSLILESASTNQTSMYLCASSLSRDYEQYFGPGTRLTVT.

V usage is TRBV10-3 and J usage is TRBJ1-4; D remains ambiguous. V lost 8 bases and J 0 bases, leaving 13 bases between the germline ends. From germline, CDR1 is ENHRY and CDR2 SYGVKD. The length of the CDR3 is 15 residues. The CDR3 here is CAIRPGFATNEKLFF. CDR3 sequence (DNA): TGTGCCATCCGACCCGGCTTTGCAACTAATGAAAAACTGTTTTTT.

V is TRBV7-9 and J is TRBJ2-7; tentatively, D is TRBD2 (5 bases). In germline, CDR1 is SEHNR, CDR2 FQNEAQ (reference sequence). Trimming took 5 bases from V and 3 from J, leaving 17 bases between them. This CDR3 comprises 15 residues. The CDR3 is CASSPEGGTIYEQYF. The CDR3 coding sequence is TGTGCCAGCAGCCCGGAAGGAGGCACCATCTACGAGCAGTACTTC.

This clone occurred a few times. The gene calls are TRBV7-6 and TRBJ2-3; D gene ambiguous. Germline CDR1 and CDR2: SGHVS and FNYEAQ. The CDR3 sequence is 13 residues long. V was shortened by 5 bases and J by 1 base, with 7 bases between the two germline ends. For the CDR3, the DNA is TGTGCCAGCAGCCCCCCTGGCACAGATACGCAGTATTTT. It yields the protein CASSPPGTDTQYF.

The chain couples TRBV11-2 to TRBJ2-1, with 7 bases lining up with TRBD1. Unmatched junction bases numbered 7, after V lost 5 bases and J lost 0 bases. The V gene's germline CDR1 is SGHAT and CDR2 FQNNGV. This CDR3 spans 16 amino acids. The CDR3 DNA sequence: TGTGCCAGCAGCCACCTGGGACAGTTCTCCTACAATGAGCAGTTCTTC. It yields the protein CASSHLGQFSYNEQFF.

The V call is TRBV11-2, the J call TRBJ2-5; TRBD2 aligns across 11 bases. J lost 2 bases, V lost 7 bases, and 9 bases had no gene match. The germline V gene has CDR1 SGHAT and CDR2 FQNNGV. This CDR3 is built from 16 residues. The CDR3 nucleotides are TGTGCCAGCACCCCCCTAGCGGGAGGTTGGCAAGAGACCCAGTACTTC. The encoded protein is CASTPLAGGWQETQYF.

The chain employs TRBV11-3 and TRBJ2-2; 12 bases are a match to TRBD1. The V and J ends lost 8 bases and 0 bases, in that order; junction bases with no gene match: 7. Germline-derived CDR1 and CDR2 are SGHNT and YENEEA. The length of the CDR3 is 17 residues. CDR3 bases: TGTGCCAGCTGGGGACAGGGGGCTAAGGCGAACACCGGGGAGCTGTTTTTT. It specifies CASWGQGAKANTGELFF.

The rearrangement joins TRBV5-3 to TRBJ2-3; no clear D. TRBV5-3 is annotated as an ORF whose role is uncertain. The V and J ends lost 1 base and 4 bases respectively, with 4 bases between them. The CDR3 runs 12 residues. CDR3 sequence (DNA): TGTGCCAGAAGCTTGCGGTCAGATACGCAGTATTTT. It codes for CARSLRSDTQYF.

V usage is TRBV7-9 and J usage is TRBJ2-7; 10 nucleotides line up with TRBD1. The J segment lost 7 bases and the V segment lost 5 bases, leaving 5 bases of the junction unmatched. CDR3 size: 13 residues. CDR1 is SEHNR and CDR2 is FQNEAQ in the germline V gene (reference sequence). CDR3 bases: TGTGCCAGCAGCCCGGACAGGGGGGCAGAGCAGTACTTC. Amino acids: CASSPDRGAEQYF.

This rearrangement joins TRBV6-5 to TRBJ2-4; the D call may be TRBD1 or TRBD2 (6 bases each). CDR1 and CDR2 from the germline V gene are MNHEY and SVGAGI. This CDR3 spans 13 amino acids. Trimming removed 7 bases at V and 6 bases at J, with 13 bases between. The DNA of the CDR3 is TGTGCCAGCACCCATAAGGGGGGAAACATTCAGTACTTC. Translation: CASTHKGGNIQYF.

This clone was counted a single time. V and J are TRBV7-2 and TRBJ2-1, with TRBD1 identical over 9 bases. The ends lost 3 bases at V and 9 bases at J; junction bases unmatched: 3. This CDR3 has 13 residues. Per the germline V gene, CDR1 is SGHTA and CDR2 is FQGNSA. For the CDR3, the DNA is TGTGCCAGCAGCTTGGACAGGGGCGCTGAGCAGTTCTTC. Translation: CASSLDRGAEQFF.

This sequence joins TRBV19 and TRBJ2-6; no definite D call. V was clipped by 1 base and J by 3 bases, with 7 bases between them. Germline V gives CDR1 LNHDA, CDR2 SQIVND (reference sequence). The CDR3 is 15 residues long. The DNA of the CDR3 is TGTGCCAGTAGTATAGGAGTTTATGGGGCCAACGTCCTGACTTTC. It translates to CASSIGVYGANVLTF.

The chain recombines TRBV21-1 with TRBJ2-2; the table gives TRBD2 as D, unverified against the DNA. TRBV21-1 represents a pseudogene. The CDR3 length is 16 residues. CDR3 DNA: TGTGCCAGCAGCAAAGGCCCCCGGGGAAACACCGGGGAGCTGTTTTTT. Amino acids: CASSKGPRGNTGELFF.